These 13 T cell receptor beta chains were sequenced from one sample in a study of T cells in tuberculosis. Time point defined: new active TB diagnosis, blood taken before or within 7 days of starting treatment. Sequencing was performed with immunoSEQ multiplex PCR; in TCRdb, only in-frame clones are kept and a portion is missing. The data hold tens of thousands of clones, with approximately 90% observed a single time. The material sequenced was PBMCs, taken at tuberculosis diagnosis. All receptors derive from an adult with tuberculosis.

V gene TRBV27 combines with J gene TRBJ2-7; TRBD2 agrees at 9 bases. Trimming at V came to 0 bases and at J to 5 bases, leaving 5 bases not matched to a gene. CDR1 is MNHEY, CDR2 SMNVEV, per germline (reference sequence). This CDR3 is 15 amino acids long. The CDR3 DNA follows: TGTGCCAGCAGTTTATCGCTAGCGGGATTCAACGAGCAGTACTTC. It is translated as CASSLSLAGFNEQYF.

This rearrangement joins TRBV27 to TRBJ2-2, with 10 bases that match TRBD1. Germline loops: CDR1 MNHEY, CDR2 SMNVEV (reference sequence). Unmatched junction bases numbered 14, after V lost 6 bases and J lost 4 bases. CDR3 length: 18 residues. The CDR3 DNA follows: TGTGCCAGCAGCCAGTTGACAGGGGGCTTTGGGAGCACCGGGGAGCTGTTTTTT. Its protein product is CASSQLTGGFGSTGELFF.

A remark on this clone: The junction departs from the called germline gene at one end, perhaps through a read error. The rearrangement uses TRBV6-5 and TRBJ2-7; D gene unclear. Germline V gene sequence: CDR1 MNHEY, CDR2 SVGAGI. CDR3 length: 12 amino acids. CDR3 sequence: CASRSPGNERYF. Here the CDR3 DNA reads TGTGCCAGCAGGAGCCCGGGTAACGAGCGGTACTTC.

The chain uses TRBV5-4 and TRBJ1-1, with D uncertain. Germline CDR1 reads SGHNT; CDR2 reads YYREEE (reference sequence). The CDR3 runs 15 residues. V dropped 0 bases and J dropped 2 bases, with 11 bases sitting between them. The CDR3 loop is CASSLGAGVNTEAFF. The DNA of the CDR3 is TGTGCCAGCAGCTTGGGAGCAGGTGTTAACACTGAAGCTTTCTTT.

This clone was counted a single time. The CDR3 sequence is CASKKQPGQGSYEQYF. The CDR3 bases are TGTGCCAGCAAAAAGCAACCGGGACAGGGGTCCTACGAGCAGTACTTC. The chain recombines TRBV2 with TRBJ2-7; the match to TRBD1 covers 10 bases. The CDR3 loop spans 16 amino acids. Germline assignment: CDR1 SNHLY and CDR2 FYNNEI. Trimming at V came to 7 bases and at J to 1 base, leaving 10 bases not matched to a gene.

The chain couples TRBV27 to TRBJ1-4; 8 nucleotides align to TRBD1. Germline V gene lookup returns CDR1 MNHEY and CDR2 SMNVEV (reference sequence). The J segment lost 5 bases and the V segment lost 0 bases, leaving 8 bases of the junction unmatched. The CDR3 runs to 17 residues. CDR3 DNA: TGTGCCAGCAGTTTATCTATCGCGGACAGGGCGAATGAAAAACTGTTTTTT. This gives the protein CASSLSIADRANEKLFF.

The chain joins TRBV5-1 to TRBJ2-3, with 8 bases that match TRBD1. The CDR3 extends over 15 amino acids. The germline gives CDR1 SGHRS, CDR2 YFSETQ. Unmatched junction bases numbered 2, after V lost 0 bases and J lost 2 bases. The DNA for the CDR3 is TGCGCCAGCAGCTTGGTGCAGGGGGCCACAGATACGCAGTATTTT. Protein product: CASSLVQGATDTQYF.

CDR3 protein: CASSLQGDRVEKLFF. For the CDR3, the DNA is TGTGCCAGCAGCTTACAGGGGGACAGGGTTGAAAAACTGTTTTTT. The chain uses TRBV7-2 and TRBJ1-4; 9 bases align to TRBD1. Trimming at V came to 2 bases and at J to 7 bases, leaving 5 bases not matched to a gene. This CDR3 has 15 residues. CDR1 SGHTA and CDR2 FQGNSA come from the germline V gene.

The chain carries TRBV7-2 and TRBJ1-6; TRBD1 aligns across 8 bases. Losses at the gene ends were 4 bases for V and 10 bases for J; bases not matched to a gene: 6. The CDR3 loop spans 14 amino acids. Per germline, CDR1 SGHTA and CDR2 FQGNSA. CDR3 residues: CASSWDRFASPLHF. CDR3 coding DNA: TGTGCCAGCAGCTGGGACAGGTTCGCCTCACCCCTCCACTTT.

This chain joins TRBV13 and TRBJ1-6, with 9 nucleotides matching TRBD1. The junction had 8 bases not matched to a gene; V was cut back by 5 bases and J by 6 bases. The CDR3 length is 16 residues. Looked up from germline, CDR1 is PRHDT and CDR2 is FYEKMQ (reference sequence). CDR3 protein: CASSPKRQGVNSPLHF. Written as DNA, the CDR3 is TGTGCCAGCAGCCCAAAACGACAGGGGGTTAATTCACCCCTCCACTTT. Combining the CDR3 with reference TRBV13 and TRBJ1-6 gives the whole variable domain AAGVIQSPRHLIKEKRETATLKCYPIPRHDTVYWYQQGPGQDPQFLISFYEKMQSDKGSIPDRFSAQQFSDYHSELNMSSLELGDSALYFCASSPKRQGVNSPLHFGNGTRLTVT.

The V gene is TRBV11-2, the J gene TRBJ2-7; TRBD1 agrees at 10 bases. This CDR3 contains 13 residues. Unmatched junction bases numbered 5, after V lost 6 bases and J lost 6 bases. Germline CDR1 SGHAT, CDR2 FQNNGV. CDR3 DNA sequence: TGTGCCAGCAGTGGGGACAGGGGTCGCGAGCAGTACTTC. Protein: CASSGDRGREQYF.

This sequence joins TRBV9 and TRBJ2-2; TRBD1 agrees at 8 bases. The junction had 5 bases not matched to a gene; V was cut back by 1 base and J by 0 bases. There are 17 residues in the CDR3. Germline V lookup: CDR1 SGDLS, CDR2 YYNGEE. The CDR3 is CASSVPQTGANTGELFF. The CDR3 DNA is TGTGCCAGCAGCGTACCTCAGACAGGGGCGAACACCGGGGAGCTGTTTTTT.

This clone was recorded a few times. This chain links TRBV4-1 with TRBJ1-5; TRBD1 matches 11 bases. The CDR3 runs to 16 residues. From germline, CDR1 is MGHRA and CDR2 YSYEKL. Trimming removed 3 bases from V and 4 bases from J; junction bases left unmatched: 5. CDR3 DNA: TGCGCCAGCAGCCAGTGGGGGACAGGGGGAAATCAGCCCCAGCATTTT. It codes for CASSQWGTGGNQPQHF.